The T cell receptor (beta chain) described here comes from a study of vaccination effects on CD4 cells after COVID-19. In the study overall: A few convalescent patients were sampled early and late after vaccination. After the second dose, samples were taken at median day 72.

Researchers isolated CD4+ T cells once approximately ten days of culture had elapsed. PCR confirmed that the person was infected with SARS-CoV-2 between March and December 2020. Two-dose BNT162b2 or mRNA-1273 vaccination was given to participants. On both days 3 and 7, half of the culture medium was replaced with IL-2 medium. Unmatched junction bases numbered 6, after V lost 6 bases and J lost 7 bases. There are 13 residues in the CDR3. The V gene's germline CDR1 is MNHEY and CDR2 SVGAGI. In regard to this clone: Its specificity is not known.

Study-level points and caveats: Convalescents' post-vaccination spike-reactive clones were chiefly new, vaccine-induced ones.

Data came from immunoSEQ multiplex PCR; TCRdb stores just in-frame clones and leaves some out. The repertoire has 35,000 to 45,000 clones, 76% of them found once; the top ten carry roughly 3.5%. Source: CD4+ T cells from PBMCs cultured without peptide, taken after COVID-19 vaccination. The TCR originated in a human donor who had a prior SARS-CoV-2 infection. This chain connects TRBV6-5 to TRBJ1-2; 9 bases match TRBD1. The CDR3 loop is CASRTTGGGGYTF. The DNA of the CDR3 is TGTGCCAGCAGAACCACAGGGGGCGGTGGCTACACCTTC.